The next 7 T cell receptor beta chains were all read from a single sample in a study of blood T cell repertoires in COVID-19. Sequencing used immunoSEQ multiplex PCR; TCRdb keeps in-frame clones, though not all of them. The table lists more than 350,000 clones, 70% to 90% of them singletons. The sequencing input was PBMCs or T cells enriched from blood (not recorded which). The origin of the receptors is a woman under 30 who had been exposed to COVID-19.

V gene TRBV19 combines with J gene TRBJ1-1; the match to TRBD1 covers 11 bases. This CDR3 region has 14 residues. Germline V gene data show CDR1 as LNHDA and CDR2 as SQIVND (reference sequence). J lost 4 bases, V lost 6 bases, and 4 bases had no gene match. The CDR3 DNA reads TGTGCCAGTAGGGACAGGGGGCGAGCCACTGAAGCTTTCTTT. Its translation is CASRDRGRATEAFF. Using reference TRBV19 and TRBJ1-1 for the parts outside the CDR3, the full variable domain is DGGITQSPKYLFRKEGQNVTLSCEQNLNHDAMYWYRQDPGQGLRLIYYSQIVNDFQKGDIAEGYSVSREKKESFPLTVTSAQKNPTAFYLCASRDRGRATEAFFGQGTRLTVV.

This chain connects TRBV20-1 to TRBJ2-7, with 10 bases that match TRBD2. The length of the CDR3 is 13 residues. CDR1 is DFQATT, CDR2 SNEGSKA, per germline (reference sequence). Trimming removed 3 bases from V and 5 bases from J; junction bases left unmatched: 4. Written as DNA, the CDR3 is TGCAGTGCTAGTCTAGCGGGGGTAAACGAGCAGTACTTC. This codes for CSASLAGVNEQYF.

The genes are TRBV4-2 and TRBJ2-7; D is unresolved. CDR1 LGHNA and CDR2 YNFKEQ come from the germline V gene. The CDR3 is 15 residues long. Trimming shortened V by 0 bases and J by 5 bases, and 14 bases separated the two germline ends. The CDR3: CASSQDQVSSDEQYF. Here the CDR3 DNA reads TGTGCCAGCAGCCAAGATCAGGTTAGTTCGGACGAGCAGTACTTC.

J is TRBJ1-2 and V is TRBV7-3; 9 nucleotides line up with TRBD1. This CDR3 is built from 15 residues. CDR1 SGHTA and CDR2 FQGTGA come from the germline V gene. V lost 5 bases and J lost 0; bases outside the gene matches: 4. CDR3 in DNA: TGTGCCAGCAGCCCCGGACAGGGGACTAACTATGGCTACACCTTC. It specifies CASSPGQGTNYGYTF.

The chain couples TRBV7-6 to TRBJ1-6; 7 bases are a match to TRBD1. Germline CDR1 and CDR2: SGHVS and FNYEAQ. This CDR3 region has 16 residues. J gave up 9 bases and V 3 bases, and 11 bases lay outside the gene matches. The CDR3 is CASSLKIQGQGSPLHF. CDR3 DNA sequence: TGTGCCAGCAGCTTGAAGATACAGGGGCAGGGTTCACCCCTCCACTTT.

The chain employs TRBV7-2 and TRBJ1-1, with D possibly being TRBD1 (6 bases). CDR1 and CDR2 from the germline V gene are SGHTA and FQGNSA. The V end was cut by 1 base, the J end by 6 bases, with 9 bases between. The CDR3 is made up of 13 amino acids. For the CDR3, the DNA is TGTGCCAGCAGCTTAGTTGGGGGCGCTGAAGCTTTCTTT. This gives the protein CASSLVGGAEAFF.

The chain links TRBV3-1 (or the pseudogene TRBV3-2) to TRBJ1-2; 8 nucleotides line up with TRBD1. CDR3 length: 16 amino acids. From germline, CDR1 is LGHDT and CDR2 YNNKEL (reference sequence). J gave up 0 bases and V 5 bases, and 8 bases lay outside the gene matches. The CDR3, as DNA: TGTGCCAGCAGCTACACTCGACAGGGGTCTAACTATGGCTACACCTTC. Amino acid sequence: CASSYTRQGSNYGYTF.